This paragraph covers one T cell receptor beta chain sequence. The antigen is undetermined. The data originate from a study of OX40 agonist ivuxolimab in advanced cancers. Study-level information: Among those enrolled, mean age was about 63 years (range roughly 23 to 90) and approximately 83% were male.

Looked up from germline, CDR1 is SGHVS and CDR2 is FQNEAQ. The CDR3 covers 14 residues. The ends were cut back, 1 base at V and 0 bases at J, with 7 bases in the middle. Measured with immunoSEQ multiplex PCR; TCRdb has only the in-frame clones, and not every one. The sample includes fewer than 35,000 clones, about 87% seen only once; the top ten take roughly 30%. Study results and caveats: On average, CD8+ T cells had more expanded clones than CD4+. CD4+ and CD8+ blood T cells expanded clonally by week 6 at 0.1 to 3.0 mg/kg.

Sequenced material: CD4+ or CD8+ T cells sorted from blood, taken in a trial of the OX40 agonist ivuxolimab. The J gene is TRBJ2-7, the V gene TRBV7-8; D unclear. This clonotype originated in an adult with an advanced solid tumor such as melanoma, head and neck, liver or kidney cancer. The DNA for the CDR3 is TGTGCCAGCAGCTTAGGCGCCAGCTCCTACGAGCAGTACTTC. It encodes CASSLGASSYEQYF.